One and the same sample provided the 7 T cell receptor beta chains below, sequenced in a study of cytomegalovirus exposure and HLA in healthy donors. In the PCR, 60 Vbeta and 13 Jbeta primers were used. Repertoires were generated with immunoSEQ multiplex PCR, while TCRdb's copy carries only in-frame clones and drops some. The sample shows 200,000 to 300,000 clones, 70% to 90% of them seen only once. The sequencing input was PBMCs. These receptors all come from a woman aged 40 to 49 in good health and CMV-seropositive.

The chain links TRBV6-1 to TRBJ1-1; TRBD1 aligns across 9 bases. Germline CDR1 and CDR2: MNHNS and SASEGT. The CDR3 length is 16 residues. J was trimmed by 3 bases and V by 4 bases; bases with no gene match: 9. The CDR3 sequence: CASSASDRGSHTEAFF. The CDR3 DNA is TGTGCCAGCAGTGCGTCCGACAGGGGGAGTCACACTGAAGCTTTCTTT.

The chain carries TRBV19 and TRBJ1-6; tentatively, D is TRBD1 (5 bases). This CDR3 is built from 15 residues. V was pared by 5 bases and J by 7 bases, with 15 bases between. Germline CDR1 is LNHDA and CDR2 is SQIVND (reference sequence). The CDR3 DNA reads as TGTGCCAGTAGTTCAGGTGAAGGGGTGAATTCACCCCTCCACTTT. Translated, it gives CASSSGEGVNSPLHF.

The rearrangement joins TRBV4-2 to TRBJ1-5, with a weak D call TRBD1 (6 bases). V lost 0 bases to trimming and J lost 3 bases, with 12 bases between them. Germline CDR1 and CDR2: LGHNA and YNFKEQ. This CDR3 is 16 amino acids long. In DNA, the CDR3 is TGTGCCAGCAGCCAAGATCTGGGGGCCTACAATCAGCCCCAGCATTTT. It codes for CASSQDLGAYNQPQHF.

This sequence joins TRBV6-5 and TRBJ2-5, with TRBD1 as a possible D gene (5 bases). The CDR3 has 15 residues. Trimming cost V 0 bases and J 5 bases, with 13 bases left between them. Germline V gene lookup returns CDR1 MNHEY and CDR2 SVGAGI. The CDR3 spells CASSYSEGVLETQYF. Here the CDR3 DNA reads TGTGCCAGCAGTTACTCGGAAGGGGTCCTGGAGACCCAGTACTTC.

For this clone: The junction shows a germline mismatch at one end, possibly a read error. The CDR3 sequence is CSSGSGAEAFF. CDR3 bases: TGTTCCAGCGGATCAGGGGCTGAAGCTTTCTTT. The rearrangement joins TRBV7-9 to TRBJ1-1; maybe TRBD1 (6 bases). CDR1 is SEHNR and CDR2 is FQNEAQ in the germline V gene (reference sequence). The CDR3 spans 11 residues.

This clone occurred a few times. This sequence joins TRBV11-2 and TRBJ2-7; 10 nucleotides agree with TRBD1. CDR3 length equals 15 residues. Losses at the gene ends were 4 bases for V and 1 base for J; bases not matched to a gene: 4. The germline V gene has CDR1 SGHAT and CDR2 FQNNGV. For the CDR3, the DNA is TGTGCCAGCAGCTCCCCGGGACAGGGGTCCTACGAGCAGTACTTC. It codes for CASSSPGQGSYEQYF.

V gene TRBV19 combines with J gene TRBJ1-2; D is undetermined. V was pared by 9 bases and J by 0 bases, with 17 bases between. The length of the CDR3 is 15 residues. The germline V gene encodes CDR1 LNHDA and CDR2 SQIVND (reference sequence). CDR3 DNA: TGTGCCAGCAGCTGGGTTGGGCCACCTAACTATGGCTACACCTTC. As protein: CASSWVGPPNYGYTF. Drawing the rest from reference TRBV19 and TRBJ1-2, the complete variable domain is DGGITQSPKYLFRKEGQNVTLSCEQNLNHDAMYWYRQDPGQGLRLIYYSQIVNDFQKGDIAEGYSVSREKKESFPLTVTSAQKNPTAFYLCASSWVGPPNYGYTFGSGTRLTVV.